The 30 T cell receptor beta chains given below trace back to one sample, sequenced in a study of CXCR3-negative and CXCR3-positive naive CD8 T cells. The libraries of TRB cDNA were constructed through 5' RACE using UMI labels. TCRdb derives one entry per CDR3 protein from the 5' RACE reads, leaving out DNA. The ten top clones account for approximately 11%, within a sample of tens of thousands of distinct CDR3 sequences. The sequenced sample consisted of memory CD8+ T cells from blood. Source of these receptors: a human donor in good health. Some clones in this sample may be carry-over from other donors' samples.

CDR3 region: CSAKVAVSTDTQYF. The rearrangement joins TRBV20-1 to TRBJ2-3; the TCRdb D gene call, TRBD2, has no DNA to confirm it. Looked up from germline, CDR1 is DFQATT and CDR2 is SNEGSKA (reference sequence). This CDR3 comprises 14 residues.

V and J are TRBV21-1 and TRBJ1-2. TRBV21-1 is assigned pseudogene status. The CDR3 has 18 amino acids. CDR3 sequence: CASSKILNGRDANYGYTF.

V is TRBV29-1 and J is TRBJ2-1; TCRdb outputs TRBD1, but without DNA this stays unchecked. CDR3 length equals 14 residues. The V gene's germline CDR1 is SQVTM and CDR2 ANQGSEA. The CDR3 protein is CSVEDRAGGNEQFF.

The chain employs TRBV29-1 and TRBJ2-1; the TRBD2 assignment by TCRdb is unverifiable without DNA. CDR3 length equals 11 residues. Germline V gene data show CDR1 as SQVTM and CDR2 as ANQGSEA. CDR3: CSVVYGGRGFF.

The rearrangement uses TRBV5-6 and TRBJ2-1; TCRdb outputs TRBD1, but without DNA this stays unchecked. The CDR3 runs 15 residues. Germline V gives CDR1 SGHDT, CDR2 YYEEEE. The chain's CDR3 is CASSPRGISYNEQFF.

This chain connects TRBV3-1 to TRBJ2-3. CDR3 size: 16 residues. In germline, CDR1 is LGHDT, CDR2 YNNKEL (reference sequence). The CDR3 region is CASSQSLGSFTDTQYF.

The J gene is TRBJ2-5, the V gene TRBV4-2; as DNA is missing, the TRBD1 call by TCRdb cannot be tested. CDR1 is LGHNA, CDR2 YNFKEQ, per germline. The CDR3 runs to 14 residues. The CDR3 here is CASSQAGQKETQYF.

The V call is TRBV29-1, the J call TRBJ1-4; absent DNA, TCRdb's TRBD1 call cannot be checked. There are 16 residues in the CDR3. Germline V gives CDR1 SQVTM, CDR2 ANQGSEA. The CDR3 here is CSVWALDGTGGEKLFF.

This chain links TRBV7-3 with TRBJ2-1; checking the TCRdb D call of TRBD1 is not possible without DNA. Germline CDR1 and CDR2: SGHTA and FQGTGA. The CDR3 has 14 amino acids. CDR3 in amino acids: CASSPTGAYNEQFF.

The V call is TRBV3-1, the J call TRBJ2-7. Germline CDR1 reads LGHDT; CDR2 reads YNNKEL (reference sequence). The CDR3 consists of 12 residues. CDR3 amino acids: CASSQGPNEQYF.

The chain couples TRBV10-1 to TRBJ1-1; TCRdb gives TRBD1 as the D gene, but with no DNA this cannot be confirmed. CDR3 length equals 16 residues. Germline-derived CDR1 and CDR2 are WNHNN and SYGVQD (reference sequence). Here the CDR3 reads CASNHIQGSPGTEAFF.

This rearrangement joins TRBV29-1 to TRBJ2-3; lacking DNA, the TRBD1 call made by TCRdb goes unchecked. The CDR3 consists of 16 residues. The V gene's germline CDR1 is SQVTM and CDR2 ANQGSEA. CDR3 sequence: CSVELGGARTTDTQYF.

The J gene is TRBJ1-2, the V gene TRBV14. CDR3 length: 13 amino acids. The germline gives CDR1 SGHDN, CDR2 FVKESK. The CDR3 is CASSQLGARGYTF.

The rearrangement joins TRBV9 to TRBJ2-5. The CDR3 has 15 residues. Germline V gene sequence: CDR1 SGDLS, CDR2 YYNGEE. The CDR3 region is CASSFHDRDQETQYF.

V and J are TRBV29-1 and TRBJ1-1. The CDR3 spans 14 residues. The germline V gene encodes CDR1 SQVTM and CDR2 ANQGSEA. The CDR3 reads CSVDGIRAVTEAFF.

J is TRBJ1-1 and V is TRBV7-9. The germline V gene encodes CDR1 SEHNR and CDR2 FQNEAQ (reference sequence). CDR3 length: 11 amino acids. This CDR3 is CASSPGLEAFF.

The genes are TRBV7-9 and TRBJ2-1; absent DNA, TCRdb's TRBD1 call cannot be checked. Germline V CDR1 and CDR2: SEHNR, FQNEAQ (reference sequence). There are 11 residues in the CDR3. The CDR3 sequence: CATRPGNEQFF.

The chain links TRBV7-9 to TRBJ2-7; as DNA is missing, the TRBD1 call by TCRdb cannot be tested. The CDR3 contains 13 residues. Germline CDR1 is SEHNR and CDR2 is FQNEAQ (reference sequence). CDR3 sequence: CASSPPLGYEQYF.

The rearrangement links TRBV6-2 or TRBV6-3 to TRBJ1-1. This CDR3 comprises 14 residues. Germline V lookup: CDR1 MNHEY, CDR2 SVGEGT. The CDR3 sequence: CASSYALGSDRTFF.

The gene calls are TRBV7-8 and TRBJ1-5; without DNA, the TCRdb call of TRBD1 cannot be checked. Germline CDR1 and CDR2: SGHVS and FQNEAQ. The CDR3 is 15 amino acids. CDR3 loop: CASSSDRGFNQPQHF.

The chain uses TRBV6-5 and TRBJ1-5; TCRdb's D call, TRBD1, is unchecked because there is no DNA. The germline CDR1 and CDR2 sequences are MNHEY and SVGAGI. The CDR3 is 14 amino acids. CDR3 protein: CASSRDKNNQPQHF.

The V gene is TRBV29-1, the J gene TRBJ2-7; checking the TCRdb D call of TRBD1 is not possible without DNA. The V gene's germline CDR1 is SQVTM and CDR2 ANQGSEA. The length of the CDR3 is 13 residues. The CDR3 reads CSVRQESSYEQYF.

In terms of frequency, this clonotype is medium-sized. The genes are TRBV23-1 and TRBJ1-4; checking the TCRdb D call of TRBD1 is not possible without DNA. TRBV23-1 is classed as an ORF, of uncertain function. CDR3 length equals 17 residues. The CDR3 sequence: CASSRWPLGRKNEKLFF.

This rearrangement joins TRBV6-6 to TRBJ2-3. This CDR3 has 17 residues. The germline V gene has CDR1 MNHNY and CDR2 SVGAGI (reference sequence). CDR3 region: CASSYTGRSTFTDTQYF.

The chain is built from TRBV29-1 and TRBJ1-3; TCRdb reports TRBD1, a call that lacks DNA to check it against. The CDR3 extends over 15 amino acids. In germline, CDR1 is SQVTM, CDR2 ANQGSEA. CDR3 loop: CSVGILGDSGNTIYF.

V is TRBV3-2 and J is TRBJ1-5. TRBV3-2 is deemed a pseudogene. The CDR3 length is 16 residues. The CDR3 reads CASSQKRAYSNQPQHF.

The chain employs TRBV28 and TRBJ1-5. The CDR3 covers 15 residues. From germline, CDR1 is MDHEN and CDR2 SYDVKM. CDR3 region: CASSLLRIRNQPQHF.

The chain carries TRBV29-1 and TRBJ2-2; TCRdb picks TRBD2, but there is no DNA to check that call. Per the germline V gene, CDR1 is SQVTM and CDR2 is ANQGSEA. This CDR3 spans 12 amino acids. The CDR3 here is CSVEALVGELFF.

The rearrangement links TRBV12-3 or TRBV12-4 to TRBJ2-7; TCRdb indicates TRBD2, and absent DNA this call remains unverified. The CDR3 covers 14 residues. The CDR3 region is CASSNSGLAYEQYF.

The V call is TRBV7-9, the J call TRBJ2-7; TCRdb's D call of TRBD1 is untestable without DNA. CDR1 is SEHNR, CDR2 FQNEAQ, per germline (reference sequence). This CDR3 has 14 residues. The CDR3 region is CASSAGVNPYEQYF.